This is a list of T cell receptor beta chains from one sample in a study of T cell responses to AZD1222 COVID-19 vaccine. Profiled with immunoSEQ multiplex PCR; TCRdb holds only in-frame clones, not every one. The sample shows approximately 160,000 clones, around 93% of them seen only once. The sequences come from peripheral blood, collected on day 0 of AZD1222 vaccination. The source is an adult in good health. Both conserved end residues are part of each CDR3. The D gene is left open where the match is weak. Only part of the rows carry a size: once, few, many, or a class if the clone is expanded.

j_gene,abundance,v_gene,d_gene,CDR3nt,CDR3aa
TRBJ2-2,once,TRBV6-4,TRBD1,TGTGCCAGCAGAGGGACAGCGAACACCGGGGAGCTGTTTTTT,CASRGTANTGELFF
TRBJ2-7,-,TRBV10-3,TRBD2,TGTGCCATCAGGCCCCCCGGGACTAGCGGCTACGAGCAGTACTTC,CAIRPPGTSGYEQYF
TRBJ2-7,-,TRBV5-1,TRBD2,TGCGCCAGCGGAGTAACGGGAGGTGTTGGCGCCTACGAGCAGTACTTC,CASGVTGGVGAYEQYF
TRBJ2-1,-,TRBV27,TRBD2,TGTGCCAGCAGCTCCGGACTAGCGGGAGCCTTCCCCCGTTTCCGCAATGAGCAGTTCTTC,CASSSGLAGAFPRFRNEQFF
TRBJ2-1,few,TRBV5-4,-,TGTGCCAGCAGCTTTCTTACGAAAACCTACAATGAGCAGTTCTTC,CASSFLTKTYNEQFF
TRBJ2-1,once,TRBV19,-,TGTGCCAGTAGTGTCGCGGGGTACAATGAGCAGTTCTTC,CASSVAGYNEQFF
TRBJ1-5,-,TRBV24-1,TRBD1,TGTGCCACCAGTTCAGGACAGGGGAGTTTTCAGCCCCAGCATTTT,CATSSGQGSFQPQHF
TRBJ2-3,-,TRBV3-1/TRBV3-2,TRBD2,TGTGCCAGCAGCCAAGATCGCACTAGCGTCCCTCCAGATACGCAGTATTTT,CASSQDRTSVPPDTQYF
TRBJ2-7,once,TRBV5-1,-,TGCGCCAGCAGCTTGGCGGGGGCGGGAGCTGACTACGAGCAGTACTTC,CASSLAGAGADYEQYF
TRBJ2-2,-,TRBV11-2,-,TGTGCCAGCAGCTTAGGGGGGCAAACCGGGGAGCTGTTTTTT,CASSLGGQTGELFF
TRBJ1-3,-,TRBV4-1,-,TGCGCCAGCAGCCAAGGAGGCACCTTCTCTGGAAACACCATATATTTT,CASSQGGTFSGNTIYF
TRBJ2-5,-,TRBV19,-,TGTGCCAGTAGTATAGGGCAGGGGATGGGGGAGACCCAGTACTTC,CASSIGQGMGETQYF
TRBJ1-3,-,TRBV6-5,-,TGTGCCAGCAGTTTCAAAGGACTGGGCTCTGGAAACACCATATATTTT,CASSFKGLGSGNTIYF
TRBJ2-3,-,TRBV6-5,TRBD2,TGTGCCACCCAACTCGGCGGGAGGGCTAAAGATACGCAGTATTTT,CATQLGGRAKDTQYF
TRBJ1-1,once,TRBV6-5,-,TGTGCCAGCAGTTCTCTTAGGGGGAGGTCTGAAGCTTTCTTT,CASSSLRGRSEAFF
TRBJ2-3,-,TRBV14,-,TGTGCCAGCAGCCGCACCCCCTATACGCTGTATTTT,CASSRTPYTLYF
TRBJ1-2,-,TRBV28,-,TGTGCCAGCAGTTTAAGCCGAATTACCCATGGCTACACCTTC,CASSLSRITHGYTF
TRBJ2-5,-,TRBV28,-,TGTGCCAGCAGTTTGGGAGCGCACCAAGAGACCCAGTACTTC,CASSLGAHQETQYF
TRBJ1-6,-,TRBV25-1,-,TGTGCCAGCAGTGGGGAATTGGCAGGGCAGGAATCACCCCTCCACTTT,CASSGELAGQESPLHF
TRBJ1-4,-,TRBV2,-,TGTGCCAGCAGGAGGGCACCTAATGAAAAACTGTTTTTT,CASRRAPNEKLFF
TRBJ1-5,-,TRBV19,-,TGTGCCAGTAGTAACCGGGGGAGCAATCAGCCCCAGCATTTT,CASSNRGSNQPQHF
TRBJ2-7,once,TRBV5-4,TRBD2,TGTGCCAGCAGCCCTGGGACTAGCGGGACTCCCCTAGGCTACGAGCAGTACTTC,CASSPGTSGTPLGYEQYF